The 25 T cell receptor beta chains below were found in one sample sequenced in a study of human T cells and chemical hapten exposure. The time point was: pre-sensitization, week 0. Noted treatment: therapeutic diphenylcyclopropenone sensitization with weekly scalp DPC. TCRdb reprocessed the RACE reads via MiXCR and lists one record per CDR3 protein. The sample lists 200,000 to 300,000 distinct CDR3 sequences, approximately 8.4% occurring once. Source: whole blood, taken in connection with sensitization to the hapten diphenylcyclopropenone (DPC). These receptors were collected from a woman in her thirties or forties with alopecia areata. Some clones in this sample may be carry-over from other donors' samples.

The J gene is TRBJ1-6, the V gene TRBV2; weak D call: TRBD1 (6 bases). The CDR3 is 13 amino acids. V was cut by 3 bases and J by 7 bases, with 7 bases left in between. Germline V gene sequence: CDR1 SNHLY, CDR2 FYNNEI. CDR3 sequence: CASSEGANSPLHF. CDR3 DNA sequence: TGTGCCAGCAGTGAGGGGGCCAATTCACCCCTCCACTTT.

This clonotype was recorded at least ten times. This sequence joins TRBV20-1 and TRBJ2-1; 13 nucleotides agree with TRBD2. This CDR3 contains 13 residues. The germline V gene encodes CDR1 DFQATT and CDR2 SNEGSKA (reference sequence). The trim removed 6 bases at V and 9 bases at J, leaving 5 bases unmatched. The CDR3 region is CSATSGRASEQFF. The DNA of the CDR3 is TGCAGTGCCACTAGCGGGAGGGCCAGTGAGCAGTTCTTC.

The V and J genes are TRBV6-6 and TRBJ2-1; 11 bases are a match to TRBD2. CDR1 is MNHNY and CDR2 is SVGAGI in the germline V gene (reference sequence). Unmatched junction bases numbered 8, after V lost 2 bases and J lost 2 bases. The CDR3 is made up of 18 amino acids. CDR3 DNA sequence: TGTGCCAGCAGTTACCTCCGACTAGCGGGAAGAACCTACAATGAGCAGTTCTTC. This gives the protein CASSYLRLAGRTYNEQFF.

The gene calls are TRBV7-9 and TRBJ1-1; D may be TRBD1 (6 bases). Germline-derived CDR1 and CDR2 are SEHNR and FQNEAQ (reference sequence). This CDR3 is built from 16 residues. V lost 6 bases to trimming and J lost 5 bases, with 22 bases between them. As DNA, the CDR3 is TGTGCCAGCAGACGGACGTCAGGGGCTCAGGGGACTGAAGCTTTCTTT. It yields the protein CASRRTSGAQGTEAFF. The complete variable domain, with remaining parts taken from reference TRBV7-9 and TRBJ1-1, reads DTGVSQNPRHKITKRGQNVTFRCDPISEHNRLYWYRQTLGQGPEFLTYFQNEAQLEKSRLLSDRFSAERPKGSFSTLEIQRTEQGDSAMYLCASRRTSGAQGTEAFFGQGTRLTVV.

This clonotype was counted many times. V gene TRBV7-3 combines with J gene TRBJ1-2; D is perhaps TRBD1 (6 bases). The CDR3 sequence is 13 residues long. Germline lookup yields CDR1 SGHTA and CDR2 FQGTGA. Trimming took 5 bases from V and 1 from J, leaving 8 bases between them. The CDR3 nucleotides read TGTGCCAGCAGCCTGGACAGTAACTATGGCTACACCTTC. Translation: CASSLDSNYGYTF.

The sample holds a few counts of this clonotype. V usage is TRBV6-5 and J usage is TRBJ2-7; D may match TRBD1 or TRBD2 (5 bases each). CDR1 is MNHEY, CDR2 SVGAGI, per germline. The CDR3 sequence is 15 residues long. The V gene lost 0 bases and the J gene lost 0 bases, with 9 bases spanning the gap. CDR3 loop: CASSYSGEFSYEQYF. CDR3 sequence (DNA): TGTGCCAGCAGTTACTCGGGGGAGTTCTCCTACGAGCAGTACTTC.

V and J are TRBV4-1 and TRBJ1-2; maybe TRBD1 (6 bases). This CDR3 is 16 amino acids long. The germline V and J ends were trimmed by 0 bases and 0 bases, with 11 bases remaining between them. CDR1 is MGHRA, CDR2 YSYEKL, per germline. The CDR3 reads CASSQDRGGSNYGYTF. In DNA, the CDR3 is TGCGCCAGCAGCCAAGATAGGGGGGGATCTAACTATGGCTACACCTTC.

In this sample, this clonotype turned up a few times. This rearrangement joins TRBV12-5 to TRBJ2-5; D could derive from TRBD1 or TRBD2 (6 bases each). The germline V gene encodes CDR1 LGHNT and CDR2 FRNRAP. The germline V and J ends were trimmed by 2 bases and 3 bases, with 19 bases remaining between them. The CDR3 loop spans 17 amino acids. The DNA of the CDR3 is TGTGCTAGTGGTTTGTCACCCTCCGGGGGCCGGGAAGAGACCCAGTACTTC. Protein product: CASGLSPSGGREETQYF.

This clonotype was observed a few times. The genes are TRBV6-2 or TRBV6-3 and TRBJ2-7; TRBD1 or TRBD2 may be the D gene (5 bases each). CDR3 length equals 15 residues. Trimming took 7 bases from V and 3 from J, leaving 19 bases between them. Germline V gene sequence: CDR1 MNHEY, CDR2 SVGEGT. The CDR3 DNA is TGTGCCAGCACCAAGGGCGCAGGGACCCTCTACGAGCAGTACTTC. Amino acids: CASTKGAGTLYEQYF.

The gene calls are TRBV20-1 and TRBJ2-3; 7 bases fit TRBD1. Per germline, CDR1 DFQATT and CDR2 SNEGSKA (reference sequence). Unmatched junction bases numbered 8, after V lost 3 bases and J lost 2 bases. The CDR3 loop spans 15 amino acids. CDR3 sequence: CSASQRTGNTDTQYF. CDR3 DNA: TGCAGTGCTAGTCAAAGGACAGGAAACACAGATACGCAGTATTTT.

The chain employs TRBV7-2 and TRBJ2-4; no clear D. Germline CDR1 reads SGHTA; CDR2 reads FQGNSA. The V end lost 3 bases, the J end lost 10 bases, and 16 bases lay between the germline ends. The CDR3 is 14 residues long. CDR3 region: CASSLFVRNAIQYF. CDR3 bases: TGTGCCAGCAGCTTGTTCGTCAGGAACGCTATTCAGTACTTC.

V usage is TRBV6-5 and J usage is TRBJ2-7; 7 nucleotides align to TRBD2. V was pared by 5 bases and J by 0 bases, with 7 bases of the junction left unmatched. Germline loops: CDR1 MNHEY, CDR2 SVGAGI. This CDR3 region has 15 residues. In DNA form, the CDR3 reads TGTGCCAGCAGTGTACCCGGCGGGAGCTCCTACGAGCAGTACTTC. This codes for CASSVPGGSSYEQYF.

This CDR3 is CSARDPRGSEKLFF. In nucleotides, the CDR3 is TGCAGTGCTAGAGATCCGAGGGGGTCTGAAAAACTGTTTTTT. The rearrangement uses TRBV20-1 and TRBJ1-4; D perhaps matches TRBD1 (6 bases). CDR1 is DFQATT, CDR2 SNEGSKA, per germline (reference sequence). Trimming removed 0 bases at V and 7 bases at J, with 12 bases between. The CDR3 totals 14 residues.

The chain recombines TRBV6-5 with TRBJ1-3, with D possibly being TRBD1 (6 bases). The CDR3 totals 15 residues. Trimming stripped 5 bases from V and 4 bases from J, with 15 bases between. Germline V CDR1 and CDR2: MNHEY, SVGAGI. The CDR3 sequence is CASSPGTHPGNTIYF. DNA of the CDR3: TGTGCCAGCAGTCCCGGGACACACCCGGGAAACACCATATATTTT.

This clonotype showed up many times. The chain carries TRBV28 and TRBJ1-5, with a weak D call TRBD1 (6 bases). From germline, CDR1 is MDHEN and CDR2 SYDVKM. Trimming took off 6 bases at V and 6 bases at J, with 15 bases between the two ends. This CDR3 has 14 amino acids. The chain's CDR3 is CASSLRQVRQPQHF. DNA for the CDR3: TGTGCCAGCAGCCTCCGACAGGTTCGTCAGCCCCAGCATTTT.

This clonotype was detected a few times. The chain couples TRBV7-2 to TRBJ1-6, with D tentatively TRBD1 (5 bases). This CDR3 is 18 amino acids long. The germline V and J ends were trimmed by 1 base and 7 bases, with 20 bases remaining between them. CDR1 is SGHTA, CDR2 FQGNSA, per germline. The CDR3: CASSLEVPRGRVNSPLHF. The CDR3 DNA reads TGTGCCAGCAGCTTAGAGGTCCCGCGGGGACGGGTAAATTCACCCCTCCACTTT.

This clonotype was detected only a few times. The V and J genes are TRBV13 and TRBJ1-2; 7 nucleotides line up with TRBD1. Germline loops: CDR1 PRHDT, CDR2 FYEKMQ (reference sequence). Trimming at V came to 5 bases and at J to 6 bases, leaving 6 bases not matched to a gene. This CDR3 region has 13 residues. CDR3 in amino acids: CASSPRQGDGYTF. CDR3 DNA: TGTGCCAGCAGCCCCCGGCAGGGGGATGGCTACACCTTC.

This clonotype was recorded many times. Written as DNA, the CDR3 is TGTGCCAGCAGGCCAGGGGGATATAGCAATCAGCCCCAGCATTTT. This codes for CASRPGGYSNQPQHF. The rearrangement uses TRBV28 and TRBJ1-5; 7 nucleotides match TRBD1. CDR1 MDHEN and CDR2 SYDVKM come from the germline V gene. Trimming cost V 6 bases and J 0 bases; bases outside gene matches: 5. The CDR3 is 15 residues long.

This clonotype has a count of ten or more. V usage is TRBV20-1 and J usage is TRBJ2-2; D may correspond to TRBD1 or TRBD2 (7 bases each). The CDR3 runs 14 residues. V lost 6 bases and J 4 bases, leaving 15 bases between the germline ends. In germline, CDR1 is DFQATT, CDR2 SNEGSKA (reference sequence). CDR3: CSAPQGGPTGELFF. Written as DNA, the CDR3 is TGCAGTGCCCCGCAGGGGGGGCCCACCGGGGAGCTGTTTTTT.

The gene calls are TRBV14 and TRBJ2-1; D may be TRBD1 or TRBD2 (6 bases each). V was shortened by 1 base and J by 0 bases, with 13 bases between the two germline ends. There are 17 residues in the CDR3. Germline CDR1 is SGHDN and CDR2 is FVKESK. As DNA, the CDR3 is TGTGCCAGCAGCCAAGTCTGGGGGGCGGGCTCCTACAATGAGCAGTTCTTC. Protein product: CASSQVWGAGSYNEQFF.

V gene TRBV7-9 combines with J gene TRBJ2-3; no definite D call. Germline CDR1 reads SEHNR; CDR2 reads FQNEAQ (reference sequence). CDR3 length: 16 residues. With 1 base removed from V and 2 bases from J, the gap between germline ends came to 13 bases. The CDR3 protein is CASSLGSLRLTDTQYF. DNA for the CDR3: TGTGCCAGCAGCTTAGGGTCGTTGCGGCTCACAGATACGCAGTATTTT.

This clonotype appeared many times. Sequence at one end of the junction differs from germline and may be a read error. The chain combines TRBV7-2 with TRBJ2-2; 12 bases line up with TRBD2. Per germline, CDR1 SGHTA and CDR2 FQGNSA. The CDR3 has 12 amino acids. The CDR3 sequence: CASSPTSGSQKF. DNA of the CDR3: TGTGCCAGCAGCCCGACTAGCGGGAGTCAGAAGTTT.

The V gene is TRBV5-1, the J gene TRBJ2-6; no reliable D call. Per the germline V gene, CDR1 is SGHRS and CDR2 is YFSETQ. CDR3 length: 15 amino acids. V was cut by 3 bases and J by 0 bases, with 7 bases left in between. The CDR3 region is CASSSDGSGANVLTF. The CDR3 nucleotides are TGCGCCAGCAGCTCGGACGGCTCTGGGGCCAACGTCCTGACTTTC. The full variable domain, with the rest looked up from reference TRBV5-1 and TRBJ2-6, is KAGVTQTPRYLIKTRGQQVTLSCSPISGHRSVSWYQQTPGQGLQFLFEYFSETQRNKGNFPGRFSGRQFSNSRSEMNVSTLELGDSALYLCASSSDGSGANVLTFGAGSRLTVL.

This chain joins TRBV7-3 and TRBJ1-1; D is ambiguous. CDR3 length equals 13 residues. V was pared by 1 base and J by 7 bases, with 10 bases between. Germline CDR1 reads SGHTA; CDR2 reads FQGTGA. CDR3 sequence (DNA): TGTGCCAGCAGCTTAAACCCTCAGAGTGAAGCTTTCTTT. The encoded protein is CASSLNPQSEAFF. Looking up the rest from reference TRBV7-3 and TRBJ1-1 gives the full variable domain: GAGVSQTPSNKVTEKGKYVELRCDPISGHTALYWYRQSLGQGPEFLIYFQGTGAADDSGLPNDRFFAVRPEGSVSTLKIQRTERGDSAVYLCASSLNPQSEAFFGQGTRLTVV.

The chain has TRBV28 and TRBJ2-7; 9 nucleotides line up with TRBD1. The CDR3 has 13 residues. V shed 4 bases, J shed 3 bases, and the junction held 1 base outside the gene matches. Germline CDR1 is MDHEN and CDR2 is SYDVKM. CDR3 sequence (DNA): TGTGCCAGCAGTTGGGACAGGGTCTACGAGCAGTACTTC. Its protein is CASSWDRVYEQYF.